This TCR beta chain was obtained from a study of graft-versus-host responses after intestinal transplantation. As for the study in general: The study gave all recipients anti-thymocyte globulin induction, then tacrolimus and steroids for about 3 years. Study observations and caveats: GvH clones turned up in recipient marrow; some had shown up first in ileum or blood. High graft-versus-host to host-versus-graft clonal ratios were seen in allografts of patients with graft-donor T cell macrochimerism. Association was observed between peak circulating GvH clone levels and early post-transplant HvG declines.

Sequencing used immunoSEQ multiplex PCR; TCRdb keeps in-frame clones, though not all of them. This table has about 83,000 clones, 85% to 90% appearing once. Note on this clone: Its target is unknown.

The CDR3 has 15 residues. Trimming cost V 7 bases and J 3 bases, with 16 bases left between them. Germline CDR1 and CDR2: SNHLY and FYNNEI. This chain connects TRBV2 to TRBJ2-1; a possible D gene is TRBD2 (6 bases). This TCR derives from a human donor who received an intestinal transplant. This sample comprised unstimulated CD4+ T cells sorted from spleen or lymph node cells, obtained before intestinal transplant. CDR3: CASTPRDSVYNEQFF. The CDR3 bases are TGTGCCAGCACCCCCCGGGACTCAGTCTACAATGAGCAGTTCTTC.